This T cell receptor (beta chain) was captured in a study of T cell responses to AZD1222 COVID-19 vaccine (dated by TCRdb to 2020 to 2022). Regarding the complete study: AZD1222 recipients with second doses at about 4 weeks or about 12 weeks were pooled, because spike-specific TCR depth and breadth did not differ between schedules. Enrollment into the trials was organized by age into subgroups of 18-55, 56-69 and 70-plus years, and those subgroups contained approximately 160, 26 and 62 TCR-sequenced participants, respectively. TCR sequencing covered fewer than 250 trial participants: 207 given two doses of AZD1222 and approximately 26 given two doses of MenACWY control vaccine. Findings and caveats that apply to the study as a whole: Nearly half of unique spike-specific TCRs reportedly recognized epitopes outside regions mutated in the B.1.351 and B.1.1.7 variants. In the small 56-69-year group, the increase in depth fell short of significance, most likely because of low power. Participants were mostly white British, with more females than males. The authors suggested clonal diversity may have been underestimated. Spike-specific TCR breadth and depth rose significantly after two AZD1222 doses compared with day 0 and with MenACWY recipients. Because no samples from the day 14 peak response were available, repertoires could be characterized only after the peak T cell response. The vaccine-associated CD4 TCRs covered the entire spike protein, and the dominant responses fell in regions 160-218 and 743-854. Only five or six AZD1222 recipients were SARS-CoV-2 seropositive at baseline, limiting conclusions about previously exposed vaccinees.

For CDR1 and CDR2, the germline V gene lists SGHVS and FQNEAQ. After removal of 2 bases from V and 1 base from J, the junction retains 7 bases not matched to a gene. The CDR3 has 19 amino acids, counting the end cysteine and phenylalanine. The sequence is cut down to CDR3 DNA, 57 bases in frame from base 1. In the paper's terms, the time point label means: baseline before first vaccination. Vaccinee samples were obtained from the UK trials COV001 and COV002, which included a single-blind randomized controlled phase 2/3 trial of AZD1222 (ChAdOx1 nCoV-19) in healthy adults. For TCRbeta chain sequencing, PBMC samples were collected from trial participants at day 0 and at day 28 after the second dose. The CDR3 regions of human TCRbeta chains were analyzed by immunosequencing. The authors processed their data as follows. TCRs in the repertoires were matched against a reference library of SARS-CoV-2-specific TCRs that had been generated with the MIRA antigen-specificity platform. Breadth was defined as the fraction of unique TCRs that were SARS-CoV-2-associated, and depth was defined as the fraction of total T cells that were SARS-CoV-2-associated. Using the MIRA data, every spike-specific TCR was mapped to the spike region that the TCR reacted to and assigned to either a CD4 or a CD8 class. Log10-transformed breadth and depth values were compared by one-way ANOVA with Sidak's multiple comparisons tests. TCRdb took over this immuneACCESS table, retaining in-frame rearrangements with V and J assigned. Such tables are incomplete; in checked studies, under half of the missing clones stem from an unresolved V gene, and the remainder is unexplained. The V and J calls and the clone size are those of that table, but D and trimming were determined from the DNA. The sample records roughly 130,000 clones, around 90% of which are singletons. The ten largest clones take up 4.5% to 6.5% of the sample.

As for this clone: The clone's antigen remains unknown. It has no much larger one-base neighbor in the sample; base qualities were not kept.

The starting material was peripheral blood, obtained on day 0 of AZD1222 vaccination. This sequence was found in an adult in good health. The chain uses TRBV7-8 and TRBJ2-1, with 14 bases matching TRBD2. The CDR3 reads CASSLPTSGRARSYNEQFF. The sequenced DNA: TGTGCCAGCAGCTTACCGACTAGCGGGAGGGCGCGTTCCTACAATGAGCAGTTCTTC.